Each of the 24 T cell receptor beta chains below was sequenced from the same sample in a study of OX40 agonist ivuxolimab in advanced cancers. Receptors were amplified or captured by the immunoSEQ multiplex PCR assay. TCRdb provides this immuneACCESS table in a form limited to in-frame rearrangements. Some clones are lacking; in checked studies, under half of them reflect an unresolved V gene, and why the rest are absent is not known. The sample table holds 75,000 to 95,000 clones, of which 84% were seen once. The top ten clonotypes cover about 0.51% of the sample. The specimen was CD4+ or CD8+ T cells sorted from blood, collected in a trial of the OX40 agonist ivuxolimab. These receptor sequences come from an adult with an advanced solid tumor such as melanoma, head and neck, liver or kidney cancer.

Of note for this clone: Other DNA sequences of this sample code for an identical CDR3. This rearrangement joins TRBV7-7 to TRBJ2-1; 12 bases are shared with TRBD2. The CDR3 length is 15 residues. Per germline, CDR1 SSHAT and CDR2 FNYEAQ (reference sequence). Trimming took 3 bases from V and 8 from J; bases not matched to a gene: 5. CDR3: CASSLTSGSRHEQFF. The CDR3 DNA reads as TGTGCCAGCAGCTTGACTAGCGGGAGCAGGCATGAGCAGTTCTTC.

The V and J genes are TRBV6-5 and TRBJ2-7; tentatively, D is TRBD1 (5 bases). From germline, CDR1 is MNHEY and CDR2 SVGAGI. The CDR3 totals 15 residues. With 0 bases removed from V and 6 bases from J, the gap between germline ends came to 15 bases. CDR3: CASSYSIRVSGEQYF. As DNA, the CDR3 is TGTGCCAGCAGTTACTCGATCAGGGTCTCTGGCGAGCAGTACTTC.

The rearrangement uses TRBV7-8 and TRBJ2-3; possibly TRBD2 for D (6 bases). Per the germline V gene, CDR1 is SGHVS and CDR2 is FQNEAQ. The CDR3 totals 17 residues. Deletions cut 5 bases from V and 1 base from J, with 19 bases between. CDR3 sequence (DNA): TGTGCCAGCAGCAACAGAAGTCGGAGGGCCCGCACAGATACGCAGTATTTT. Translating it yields CASSNRSRRARTDTQYF.

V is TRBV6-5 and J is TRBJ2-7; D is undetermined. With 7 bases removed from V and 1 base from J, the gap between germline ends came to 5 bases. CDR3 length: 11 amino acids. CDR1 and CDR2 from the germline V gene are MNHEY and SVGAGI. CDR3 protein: CASTPSYEQYF. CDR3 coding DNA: TGTGCCAGCACTCCTTCCTACGAGCAGTACTTC.

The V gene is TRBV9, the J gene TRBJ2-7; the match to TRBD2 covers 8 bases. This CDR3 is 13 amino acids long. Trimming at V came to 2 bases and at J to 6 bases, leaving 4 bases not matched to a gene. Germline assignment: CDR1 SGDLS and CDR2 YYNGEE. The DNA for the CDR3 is TGTGCCAGCAGCGTGGGACTAGAGAGCGAGCAGTACTTC. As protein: CASSVGLESEQYF.

CDR3 nucleotides: TGTGCCATCAGGAAGGACTCCACCGGGGAGCTGTTTTTT. Protein sequence: CAIRKDSTGELFF. The genes are TRBV10-3 and TRBJ2-2; D possibly corresponds to TRBD2 (5 bases). The V gene's germline CDR1 is ENHRY and CDR2 SYGVKD. This CDR3 spans 13 amino acids. Trimming left V 6 bases short and J 4 bases short, with 9 bases between.

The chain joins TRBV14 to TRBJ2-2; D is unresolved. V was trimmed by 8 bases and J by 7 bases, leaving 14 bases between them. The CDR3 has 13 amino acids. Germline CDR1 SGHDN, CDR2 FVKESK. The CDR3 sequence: CASALGVVGELFF. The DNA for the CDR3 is TGTGCCAGCGCACTTGGGGTCGTCGGGGAGCTGTTTTTT.

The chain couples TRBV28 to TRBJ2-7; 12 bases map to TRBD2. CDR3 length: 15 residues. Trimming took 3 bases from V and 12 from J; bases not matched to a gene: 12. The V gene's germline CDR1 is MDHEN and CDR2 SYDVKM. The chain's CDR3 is CASSLRGLAGSSPYF. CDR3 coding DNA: TGTGCCAGCAGTTTGAGGGGACTAGCGGGTAGCTCTCCGTACTTC.

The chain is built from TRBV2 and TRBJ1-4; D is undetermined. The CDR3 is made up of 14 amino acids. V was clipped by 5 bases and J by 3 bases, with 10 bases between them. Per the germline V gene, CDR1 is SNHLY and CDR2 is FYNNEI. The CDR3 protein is CASSRSPPNEKLFF. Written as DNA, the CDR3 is TGTGCCAGCAGTCGCTCGCCTCCTAATGAAAAACTGTTTTTT.

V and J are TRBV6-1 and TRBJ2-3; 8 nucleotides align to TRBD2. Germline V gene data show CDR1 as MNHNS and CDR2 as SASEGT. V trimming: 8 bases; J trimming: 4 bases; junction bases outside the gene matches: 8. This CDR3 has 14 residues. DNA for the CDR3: TGTGCCAGCTTTGCGGGGGGCGGCGCAGATACGCAGTATTTT. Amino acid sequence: CASFAGGGADTQYF.

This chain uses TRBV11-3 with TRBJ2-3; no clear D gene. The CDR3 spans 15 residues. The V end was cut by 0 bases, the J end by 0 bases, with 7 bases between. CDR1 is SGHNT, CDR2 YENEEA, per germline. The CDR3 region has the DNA TGTGCCAGCAGCTTAGACGCGACTAGCACAGATACGCAGTATTTT. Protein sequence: CASSLDATSTDTQYF.

Here the CDR3 DNA reads TGTGCCTGGAGTAAACAGGGTGAAAAACTGTTTTTT. This sequence encodes CAWSKQGEKLFF. V and J are TRBV30 and TRBJ1-4, with TRBD1 as a possible D gene (6 bases). V was shortened by 2 bases and J by 7 bases, with 8 bases between the two germline ends. Per germline, CDR1 GTSNPN and CDR2 SVGIG (reference sequence). This CDR3 comprises 12 residues.

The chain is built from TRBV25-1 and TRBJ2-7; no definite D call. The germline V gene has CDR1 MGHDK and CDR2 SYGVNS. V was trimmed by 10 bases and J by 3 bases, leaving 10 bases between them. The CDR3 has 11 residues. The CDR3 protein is CATHGVYEQYF. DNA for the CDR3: TGTGCCACCCATGGGGTCTACGAGCAGTACTTC.

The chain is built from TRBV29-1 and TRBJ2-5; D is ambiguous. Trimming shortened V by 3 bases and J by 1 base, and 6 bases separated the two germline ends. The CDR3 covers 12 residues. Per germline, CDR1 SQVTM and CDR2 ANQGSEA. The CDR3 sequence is CSVDRTQETQYF. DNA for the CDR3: TGCAGCGTTGATAGAACCCAAGAGACCCAGTACTTC.

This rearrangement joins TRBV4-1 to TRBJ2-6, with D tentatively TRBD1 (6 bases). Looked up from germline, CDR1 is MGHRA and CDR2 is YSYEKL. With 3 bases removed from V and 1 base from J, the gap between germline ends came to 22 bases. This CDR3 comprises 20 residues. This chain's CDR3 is CASSQGATATLVSGANVLTF. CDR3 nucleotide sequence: TGCGCCAGCAGCCAGGGGGCAACGGCGACTTTGGTATCTGGGGCCAACGTCCTGACTTTC.

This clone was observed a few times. CDR3 DNA sequence: TGTGCCAGCAGCTTGGGGGCTAGCCTCCACTACGAGCAGTACTTC. Its protein is CASSLGASLHYEQYF. The chain combines TRBV5-4 with TRBJ2-7; tentative D call: TRBD2 (5 bases). The CDR3 runs to 15 residues. V lost 0 bases, J lost 3 bases, and 13 bases lay in between. In germline, CDR1 is SGHNT, CDR2 YYREEE (reference sequence).

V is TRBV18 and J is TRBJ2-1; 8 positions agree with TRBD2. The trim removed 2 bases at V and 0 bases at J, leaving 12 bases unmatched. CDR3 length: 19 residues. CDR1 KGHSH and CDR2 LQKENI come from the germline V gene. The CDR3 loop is CASSPDGGAGLGSYNEQFF. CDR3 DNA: TGTGCCAGCTCACCAGACGGGGGGGCCGGTTTAGGCTCCTACAATGAGCAGTTCTTC.

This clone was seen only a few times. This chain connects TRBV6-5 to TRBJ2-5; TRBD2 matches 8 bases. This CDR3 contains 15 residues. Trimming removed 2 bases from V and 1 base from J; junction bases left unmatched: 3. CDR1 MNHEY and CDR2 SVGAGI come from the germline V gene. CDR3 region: CASSYTTSGQETQYF. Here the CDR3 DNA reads TGTGCCAGCAGTTACACAACTAGCGGCCAAGAGACCCAGTACTTC.

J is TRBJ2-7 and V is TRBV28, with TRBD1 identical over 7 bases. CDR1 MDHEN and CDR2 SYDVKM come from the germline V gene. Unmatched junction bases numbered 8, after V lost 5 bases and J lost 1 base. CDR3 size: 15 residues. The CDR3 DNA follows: TGTGCCAGCAGTCCCTCCCGACAGGGTTCCTACGAGCAGTACTTC. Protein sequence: CASSPSRQGSYEQYF. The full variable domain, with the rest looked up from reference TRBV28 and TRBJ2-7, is DVKVTQSSRYLVKRTGEKVFLECVQDMDHENMFWYRQDPGLGLRLIYFSYDVKMKEKGDIPEGYSVSREKKERFSLILESASTNQTSMYLCASSPSRQGSYEQYFGPGTRLTVT.

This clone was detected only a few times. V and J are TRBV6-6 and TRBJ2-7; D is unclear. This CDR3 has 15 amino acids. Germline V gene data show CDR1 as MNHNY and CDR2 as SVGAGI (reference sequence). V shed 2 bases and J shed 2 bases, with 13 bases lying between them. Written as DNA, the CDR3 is TGTGCCAGCAGTTACCCACAACCCCGGGCCTACGAGCAGTACTTC. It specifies CASSYPQPRAYEQYF.

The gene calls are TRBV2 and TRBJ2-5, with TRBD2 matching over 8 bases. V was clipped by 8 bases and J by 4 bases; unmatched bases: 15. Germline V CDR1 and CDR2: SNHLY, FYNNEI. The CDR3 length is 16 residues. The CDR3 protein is CASYPTGGGPIETQYF. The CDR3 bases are TGTGCCAGCTACCCCACCGGGGGGGGGCCGATAGAGACCCAGTACTTC.

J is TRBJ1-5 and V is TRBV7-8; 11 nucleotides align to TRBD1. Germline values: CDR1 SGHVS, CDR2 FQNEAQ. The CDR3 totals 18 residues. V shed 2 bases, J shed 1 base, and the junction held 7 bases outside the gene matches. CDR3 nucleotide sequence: TGTGCCAGCAGCTTATGGGACAGGGGGAGGACAAGCAATCAGCCCCAGCATTTT. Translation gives CASSLWDRGRTSNQPQHF.

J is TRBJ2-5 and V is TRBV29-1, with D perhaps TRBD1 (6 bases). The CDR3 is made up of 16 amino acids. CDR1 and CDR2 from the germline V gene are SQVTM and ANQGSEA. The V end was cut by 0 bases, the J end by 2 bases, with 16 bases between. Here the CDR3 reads CSVEDISGENQETQYF. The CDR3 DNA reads TGCAGCGTTGAAGACATATCAGGGGAGAATCAAGAGACCCAGTACTTC.

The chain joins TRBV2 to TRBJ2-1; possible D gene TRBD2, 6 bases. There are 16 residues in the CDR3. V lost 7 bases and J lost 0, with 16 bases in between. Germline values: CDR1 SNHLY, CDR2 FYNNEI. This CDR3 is CASKRGRDSSYNEQFF. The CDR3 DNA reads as TGTGCCAGCAAGCGAGGGCGGGATAGCTCCTACAATGAGCAGTTCTTC.